This TCR beta chain is drawn from a study of siplizumab effects on memory and regulatory T cells. The table came from immunoSEQ multiplex PCR; TCRdb's copy has only in-frame clones and leaves some out. The data show fewer than 100,000 clones, with 85% to 95% seen just once and about 18% held by the top ten. Trimming took off 5 bases at V and 6 bases at J, with 7 bases between the two ends. This CDR3 region has 12 residues. Germline V gene sequence: CDR1 SEHNR, CDR2 FQNEAQ (reference sequence). The material sequenced was CD8+ T cells sorted from blood. This clonotype originated in a human donor in good health. This sequence joins TRBV7-9 and TRBJ2-2, with D uncertain. The CDR3 here is CASSQMSGELFF. CDR3 coding DNA: TGTGCCAGCAGCCAGATGTCCGGGGAGCTGTTTTTT.